The source of this TCR beta chain is a study of cytomegalovirus exposure and HLA in healthy donors. Study information: Among 150 million to 200 million T cells, an earlier analysis found around 100 million unique TCR beta sequences. Regarding the study as a whole: Accurate prediction of most subjects' HLA-A and HLA-B alleles from TCR beta sequences was reported.

The germline V gene has CDR1 LNHDA and CDR2 SQIVND (reference sequence). CDR3 length: 15 residues. J lost 6 bases, V lost 10 bases, and 12 bases had no gene match. PCR used 60 Vbeta primers and 13 Jbeta primers. Sequenced by immunoSEQ multiplex PCR; TCRdb stores in-frame clones only, minus some. This sample has some 130,000 clones, with 79% found just once. A remark on this clone: Its antigen is currently unknown.

Material for sequencing was PBMCs. This receptor was identified in a man younger than 35 in good health and CMV-seronegative. The chain recombines TRBV19 with TRBJ2-2; 9 nucleotides line up with TRBD1. The CDR3 DNA reads as TGTGCCACCCGGGAAGGGGACAGGGCGGCCGGGGAGCTGTTTTTT. This sequence encodes CATREGDRAAGELFF.